This T cell receptor beta chain was found in a study of response to subunit inactivated influenza vaccine. Broader study findings: The study's authors posited that every seasonal influenza vaccination enlists few new T cells.

Germline-derived CDR1 and CDR2 are GTSNPN and SVGIG (reference sequence). The junction had 4 bases not matched to a gene; V was cut back by 8 bases and J by 7 bases. CDR3 size: 13 residues. TCRdb reprocessed the RT-PCR reads via MiXCR and lists one record per CDR3 protein. Seen here are some 550,000 distinct CDR3 sequences, under 25% observed once, and the top ten hold around 2.8%. Of note for this clonotype: Its antigen is not identified.

These same data were also listed under a study on T cells expressing NK-cell markers. From that study: What made the TCR beta cDNA was 5'RACE template switching with UMIs. Seven HCMV-seropositive donors and one seronegative donor made up the eight sequenced donors. These clonotypes additionally ranked first within the CD3+CD56-NKG2C+ fraction of several donors. Whether expanded NKG2C-expressing T cell clones recognize HCMV is unknown.

The receptor comes from a man aged 50 or older who received an inactivated influenza vaccine. V is TRBV30 and J is TRBJ2-1; 14 positions agree with TRBD2. Source: CD4+ T cells sorted from PBMCs, taken 11 to 12 days after vaccination. CDR3 nucleotides: TGTGCCGGGGGACTAGCGGGAGTAAATGAGCAGTTCTTC. Protein product: CAGGLAGVNEQFF.